The 24 T cell receptor beta chains reported below all come from one sample, sequenced in a study of cytomegalovirus exposure and HLA in healthy donors. TCRdb's copy holds only in-frame clones and misses some; the assay was immunoSEQ multiplex PCR. The sample holds about 73,000 clones, approximately 95% seen once. The specimen was PBMCs. These TCRs come from a man aged 18-30 years in good health and CMV-seronegative.

The chain links TRBV4-2 to TRBJ2-3; D not resolved. Germline V CDR1 and CDR2: LGHNA, YNFKEQ. Trimming took off 1 base at V and 10 bases at J, with 12 bases between the two ends. This CDR3 comprises 13 residues. The CDR3 here is CASSQVKVAAQYF. The DNA for the CDR3 is TGTGCCAGCAGCCAAGTTAAGGTTGCGGCGCAGTATTTT.

The rearrangement joins TRBV9 to TRBJ1-2, with 7 bases fitting TRBD1. Germline V gene sequence: CDR1 SGDLS, CDR2 YYNGEE. The CDR3 is 13 residues long. The V and J ends lost 3 bases and 6 bases, in that order; junction bases with no gene match: 5. In nucleotides, the CDR3 is TGTGCCAGCAGCGAGGGAACAGGGGATGGCTACACCTTC. It translates to CASSEGTGDGYTF.

The CDR3 reads CASRHKWTSGGLQETQYF. The CDR3 DNA sequence: TGTGCCAGCAGACATAAATGGACTAGCGGGGGACTTCAAGAGACCCAGTACTTC. The chain carries TRBV5-4 and TRBJ2-5, with 13 nucleotides matching TRBD2. This CDR3 region has 18 residues. J was trimmed by 2 bases and V by 5 bases; bases with no gene match: 12. Germline CDR1 is SGHNT and CDR2 is YYREEE (reference sequence).

In its sample, this clone was seen once. The chain combines TRBV18 with TRBJ1-3; 7 positions match TRBD1. CDR3 length: 18 amino acids. Germline lookup yields CDR1 KGHSH and CDR2 LQKENI. V shed 3 bases and J 0 bases; nucleotides not matched to a gene: 11. CDR3 sequence reads: CASSPGTVRSSSGNTIYF. DNA for the CDR3: TGTGCCAGCTCACCCGGGACAGTTCGATCGAGCTCTGGAAACACCATATATTTT.

This chain joins TRBV9 and TRBJ1-2; a weak D match, TRBD1 (6 bases). Trimming took 1 base from V and 4 from J, leaving 14 bases between them. CDR1 is SGDLS and CDR2 is YYNGEE in the germline V gene. This CDR3 has 15 residues. In DNA, the CDR3 is TGTGCCAGCAGCGTAATCACAGGGACAACCTATGGCTACACCTTC. It specifies CASSVITGTTYGYTF.

The chain links TRBV11-2 to TRBJ1-2, with 9 bases fitting TRBD1. Germline CDR1 is SGHAT and CDR2 is FQNNGV. The ends lost 8 bases at V and 8 bases at J; junction bases unmatched: 9. The CDR3 is made up of 13 amino acids. CDR3 in amino acids: CASRLGQGGGYTF. DNA for the CDR3: TGTGCCAGCCGCCTGGGACAGGGCGGAGGCTACACCTTC.

There are a few counts of this clone. The J gene is TRBJ2-2, the V gene TRBV5-6, with 7 bases aligning to TRBD1. From germline, CDR1 is SGHDT and CDR2 YYEEEE. This CDR3 comprises 15 residues. Germline trimming cut 0 bases from V and 8 bases from J; bases unmatched to any gene: 7. CDR3 protein: CASSLVQGDVGELFF. The CDR3 coding sequence is TGTGCCAGCAGCTTGGTTCAGGGGGATGTGGGGGAGCTGTTTTTT. The variable domain in full, completed from reference TRBV5-6 and TRBJ2-2, reads DAGVTQSPTHLIKTRGQQVTLRCSPKSGHDTVSWYQQALGQGPQFIFQYYEEEERQRGNFPDRFSGHQFPNYSSELNVNALLLGDSALYLCASSLVQGDVGELFFGEGSRLTVL.

V and J are TRBV2 and TRBJ2-3; a weak D match, TRBD1 (6 bases). Trimming took 11 bases from V and 4 from J, leaving 19 bases between them. The CDR3 extends over 14 amino acids. Germline-derived CDR1 and CDR2 are SNHLY and FYNNEI. In DNA form, the CDR3 reads TGTGCCGGTTCTACGTCACAGGGCTCAGATACGCAGTATTTT. This sequence encodes CAGSTSQGSDTQYF.

The rearrangement links TRBV9 to TRBJ1-6, with a weak D call TRBD1 (6 bases). This CDR3 spans 15 amino acids. The ends were cut back, 3 bases at V and 7 bases at J, with 14 bases in the middle. Germline V lookup: CDR1 SGDLS, CDR2 YYNGEE. The CDR3 is CASSATQGVNSPLHF. The CDR3 region has the DNA TGTGCCAGCAGCGCGACACAGGGAGTCAATTCACCCCTCCACTTT.

The genes are TRBV10-1 and TRBJ1-4; a possible D gene is TRBD1 (6 bases). This CDR3 contains 13 residues. V was clipped by 9 bases and J by 8 bases, with 16 bases between them. The V gene's germline CDR1 is WNHNN and CDR2 SYGVQD (reference sequence). The CDR3 sequence is CARPTGSGEKLFF. The CDR3 DNA follows: TGCGCCAGACCGACAGGCTCTGGAGAAAAACTGTTTTTT.

V is TRBV4-2 and J is TRBJ2-1; 7 positions agree with TRBD1. Germline CDR1 reads LGHNA; CDR2 reads YNFKEQ. V lost 7 bases and J lost 3; bases outside the gene matches: 9. The CDR3 totals 15 residues. The CDR3 DNA reads as TGTGCCAGCACTCCCCGGGACAGCGGCTACAATGAGCAGTTCTTC. Its translation: CASTPRDSGYNEQFF.

This chain links TRBV19 with TRBJ1-5; 7 nucleotides match TRBD1. The CDR3 length is 16 residues. Germline values: CDR1 LNHDA, CDR2 SQIVND (reference sequence). The ends lost 10 bases at V and 0 bases at J; junction bases unmatched: 12. The chain's CDR3 is CATNTVGTVSNQPQHF. Written as DNA, the CDR3 is TGTGCCACCAACACCGTCGGGACAGTTAGCAATCAGCCCCAGCATTTT.

This sequence joins TRBV6-5 and TRBJ2-7, with TRBD1 matching 9 bases. V shed 6 bases, J shed 6 bases, and the junction held 6 bases outside the gene matches. Germline values: CDR1 MNHEY, CDR2 SVGAGI. The CDR3 totals 13 residues. CDR3 DNA sequence: TGTGCCAGCAGCTACGGACAGGGGAGCGAGCAGTACTTC. This gives the protein CASSYGQGSEQYF.

The chain links TRBV25-1 to TRBJ2-5; TRBD1 is a possible D gene (6 bases). V was shortened by 2 bases and J by 9 bases, with 13 bases between the two germline ends. CDR1 is MGHDK and CDR2 is SYGVNS in the germline V gene. There are 13 residues in the CDR3. The CDR3 coding sequence is TGTGCCAGCAGTGAACAGGGGAACCGCGCCCAGTACTTC. Translation: CASSEQGNRAQYF.

This chain links TRBV11-1 with TRBJ2-7, with 7 positions matching TRBD2. The V and J ends lost 4 bases and 2 bases, in that order; junction bases with no gene match: 14. Germline values: CDR1 SGHAT, CDR2 FQDESV (reference sequence). The CDR3 has 17 amino acids. CDR3: CASSSPEDGGRAYEQYF. DNA for the CDR3: TGTGCCAGCAGCTCGCCAGAGGACGGGGGGAGGGCCTACGAGCAGTACTTC.

J is TRBJ1-5 and V is TRBV2; D possibly corresponds to TRBD1 (5 bases). V was shortened by 3 bases and J by 0 bases, with 15 bases between the two germline ends. The CDR3 spans 17 residues. Germline V gene sequence: CDR1 SNHLY, CDR2 FYNNEI. CDR3 DNA sequence: TGTGCCAGCAGTGATATAGGAGCAGGGCTTAGCAATCAGCCCCAGCATTTT. Its translation is CASSDIGAGLSNQPQHF.

This clone is a singleton in its sample. This rearrangement joins TRBV6-5 to TRBJ2-1; D perhaps matches TRBD1 (5 bases). Germline CDR1 and CDR2: MNHEY and SVGAGI. V gave up 0 bases and J gave up 7 bases, with 10 bases separating them. The CDR3 sequence is 14 residues long. The CDR3 region is CASSYSPGFNEQFF. The DNA of the CDR3 is TGTGCCAGCAGTTACTCGCCAGGGTTTAATGAGCAGTTCTTC.

The V gene is TRBV5-6, the J gene TRBJ2-2; D is unclear. The length of the CDR3 is 14 residues. Germline CDR1 is SGHDT and CDR2 is YYEEEE. The V end lost 0 bases, the J end lost 6 bases, and 9 bases lay between the germline ends. DNA for the CDR3: TGTGCCAGCAGCTTGGCTCAGTCATCCGGGGAGCTGTTTTTT. Translated, it gives CASSLAQSSGELFF.

The chain joins TRBV4-3 to TRBJ1-2; tentative D call: TRBD1 (6 bases). Trimming removed 0 bases from V and 0 bases from J, with 8 bases in between. CDR3 length: 15 amino acids. Germline V gene data show CDR1 as LGHNA and CDR2 as YSLEER. For the CDR3, the DNA is TGCGCCAGCAGCCAAGATGCAGGGGCTAACTATGGCTACACCTTC. This translates into CASSQDAGANYGYTF.

The chain employs TRBV27 and TRBJ1-1, with D hard to call. The CDR3 loop spans 13 amino acids. Trimming pared 4 bases from V and 5 bases from J, leaving 11 bases between. CDR1 MNHEY and CDR2 SMNVEV come from the germline V gene (reference sequence). The CDR3 loop reads CASSSGPWTEAFF. The DNA of the CDR3 is TGTGCCAGCAGTTCAGGCCCGTGGACTGAAGCTTTCTTT.

J is TRBJ2-2 and V is TRBV5-1; D unresolved. Germline V gives CDR1 SGHRS, CDR2 YFSETQ. V lost 1 base and J 5 bases, leaving 15 bases between the germline ends. This CDR3 has 16 residues. This CDR3 reads CASSLYGRPRTGELFF. CDR3 sequence (DNA): TGCGCCAGCAGCTTGTATGGCAGGCCCCGTACCGGGGAGCTGTTTTTT.

This clone has just one count. The gene calls are TRBV7-9 and TRBJ2-3, with TRBD1 matching 8 bases. J lost 2 bases, V lost 3 bases, and 4 bases had no gene match. This CDR3 region has 15 residues. Germline V gives CDR1 SEHNR, CDR2 FQNEAQ (reference sequence). CDR3 amino acids: CASSLNRGATDTQYF. The CDR3 DNA reads as TGTGCCAGCAGCTTGAACAGGGGGGCCACAGATACGCAGTATTTT.

This sequence joins TRBV11-2 and TRBJ1-4; D is undetermined. Trimming cost V 7 bases and J 0 bases, with 12 bases left between them. The CDR3 extends over 15 amino acids. From germline, CDR1 is SGHAT and CDR2 FQNNGV. This CDR3 reads CASNEAPATNEKLFF. In DNA form, the CDR3 reads TGTGCCAGCAATGAGGCGCCCGCAACTAATGAAAAACTGTTTTTT.

The rearrangement uses TRBV14 and TRBJ2-7; possibly TRBD2 for D (5 bases). Trimming cost V 3 bases and J 4 bases, with 7 bases left between them. This CDR3 spans 12 amino acids. The germline V gene encodes CDR1 SGHDN and CDR2 FVKESK. CDR3 loop: CASSHSGYEQYF. The DNA of the CDR3 is TGTGCCAGCAGCCATTCGGGGTACGAGCAGTACTTC.